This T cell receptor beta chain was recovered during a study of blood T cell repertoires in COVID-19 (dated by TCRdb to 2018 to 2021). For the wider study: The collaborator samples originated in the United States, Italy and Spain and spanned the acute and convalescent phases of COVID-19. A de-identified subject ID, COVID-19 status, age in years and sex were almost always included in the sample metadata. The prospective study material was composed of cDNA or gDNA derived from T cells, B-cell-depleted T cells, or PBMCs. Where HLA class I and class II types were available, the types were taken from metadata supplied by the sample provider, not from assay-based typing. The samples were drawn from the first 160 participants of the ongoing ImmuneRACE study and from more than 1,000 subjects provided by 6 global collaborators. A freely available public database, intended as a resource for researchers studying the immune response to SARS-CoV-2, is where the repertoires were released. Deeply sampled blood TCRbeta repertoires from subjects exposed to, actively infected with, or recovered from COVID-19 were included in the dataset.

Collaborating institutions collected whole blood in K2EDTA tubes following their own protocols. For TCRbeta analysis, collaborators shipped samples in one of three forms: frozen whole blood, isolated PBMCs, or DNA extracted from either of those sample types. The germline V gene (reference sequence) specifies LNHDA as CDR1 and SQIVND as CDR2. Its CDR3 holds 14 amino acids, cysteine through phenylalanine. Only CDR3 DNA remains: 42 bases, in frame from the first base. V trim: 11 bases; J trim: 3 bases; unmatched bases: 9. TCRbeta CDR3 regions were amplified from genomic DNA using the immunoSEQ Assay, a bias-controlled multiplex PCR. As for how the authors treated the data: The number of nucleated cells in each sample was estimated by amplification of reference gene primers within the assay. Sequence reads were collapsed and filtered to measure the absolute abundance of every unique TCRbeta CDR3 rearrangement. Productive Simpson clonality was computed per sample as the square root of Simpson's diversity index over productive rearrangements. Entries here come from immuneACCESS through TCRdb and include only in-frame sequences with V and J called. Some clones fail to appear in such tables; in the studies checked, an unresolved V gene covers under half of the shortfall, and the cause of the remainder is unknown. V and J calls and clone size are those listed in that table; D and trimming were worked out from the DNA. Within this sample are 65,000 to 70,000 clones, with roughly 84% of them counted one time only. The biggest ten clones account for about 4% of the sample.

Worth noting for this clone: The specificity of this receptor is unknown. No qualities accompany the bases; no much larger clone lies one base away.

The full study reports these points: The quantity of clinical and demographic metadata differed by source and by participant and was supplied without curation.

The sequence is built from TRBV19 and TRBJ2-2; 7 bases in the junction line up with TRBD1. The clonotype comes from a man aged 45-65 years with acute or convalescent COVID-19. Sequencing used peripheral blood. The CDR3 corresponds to CALPRQGDTGELFF. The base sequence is TGTGCCTTACCGCGACAGGGCGACACCGGGGAGCTGTTTTTT.